The 2 T cell receptor beta chains presented below share a single source sample, sequenced in a study of shared clonotypes between healthy human individuals. The method was immunoSEQ multiplex PCR; TCRdb's version includes in-frame clones alone and lacks a portion of them. The top ten hold 0.5% to 0.65% of the sample, which has over a million clones, approximately 80% seen once. Sequenced sample: memory CD4+ T cells from PBMCs. As to subset: CD45RA-negative fraction. All receptors come from a man aged 18-30 years in good health. Some clones in this sample may be carry-over from other donors' samples.

This clone came up once. V and J are TRBV7-2 and TRBJ2-2; D possibly corresponds to TRBD1 (5 bases). V was clipped by 1 base and J by 7 bases, with 10 bases between them. Germline loops: CDR1 SGHTA, CDR2 FQGNSA. The CDR3 has 14 residues. CDR3 DNA: TGTGCCAGCAGCTTAGTCAGGGAAAGCGGGGAGCTGTTTTTT. Protein sequence: CASSLVRESGELFF.

This clone was observed a few times. The chain joins TRBV13 to TRBJ1-1; D possibly corresponds to TRBD1 (5 bases). From germline, CDR1 is PRHDT and CDR2 FYEKMQ (reference sequence). The CDR3 totals 14 residues. With 1 base removed from V and 3 bases from J, the gap between germline ends came to 9 bases. The CDR3 region has the DNA TGTGCCAGCAGCTTAGAGACAGCTTACACTGAAGCTTTCTTT. Its translation: CASSLETAYTEAFF.